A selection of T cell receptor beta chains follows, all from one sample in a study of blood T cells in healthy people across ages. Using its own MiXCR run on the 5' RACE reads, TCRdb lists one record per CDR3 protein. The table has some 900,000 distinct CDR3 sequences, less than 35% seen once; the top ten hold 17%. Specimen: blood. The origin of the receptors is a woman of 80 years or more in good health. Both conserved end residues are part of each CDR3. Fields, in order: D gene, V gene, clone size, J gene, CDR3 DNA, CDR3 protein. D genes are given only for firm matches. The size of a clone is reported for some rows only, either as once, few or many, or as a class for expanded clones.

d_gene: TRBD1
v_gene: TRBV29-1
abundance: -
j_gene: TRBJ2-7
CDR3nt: TGCAGCGTCGCGGGACAGGGGGGTAACGAGCAGTACTTC
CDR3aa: CSVAGQGGNEQYF

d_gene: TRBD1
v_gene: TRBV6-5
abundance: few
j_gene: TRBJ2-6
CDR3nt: TGTGCCAGCAGTTCCGGGACAGGATTTACCAACGTCCTGACTTTC
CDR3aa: CASSSGTGFTNVLTF

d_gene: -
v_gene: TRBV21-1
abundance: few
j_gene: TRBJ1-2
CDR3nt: TGTGCCAGCAGCCCCGGGAGCTCAGGGGGCTACACCTTC
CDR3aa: CASSPGSSGGYTF

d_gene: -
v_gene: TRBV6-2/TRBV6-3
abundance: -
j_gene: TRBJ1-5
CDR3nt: TGTGCCAGCAGCTCCTCCGGGGGGCAGCCCCAGCATTTT
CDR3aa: CASSSSGGQPQHF

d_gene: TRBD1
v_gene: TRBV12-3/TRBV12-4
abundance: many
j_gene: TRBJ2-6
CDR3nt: TGTGCCAGCAGACCGGGACAGGGTTCCTCTGGGGCCAACGTCCTGACTTTC
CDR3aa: CASRPGQGSSGANVLTF

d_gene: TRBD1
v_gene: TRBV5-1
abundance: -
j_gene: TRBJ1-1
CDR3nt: TGCGCCAGCAGCGGCGGACAGGGGCGTAACACTGAAGCTTTCTTT
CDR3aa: CASSGGQGRNTEAFF

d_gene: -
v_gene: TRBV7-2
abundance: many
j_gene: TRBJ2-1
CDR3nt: TGTGCCAGCAGCTTCGACCGGGGTTCCAATGAGCAGTTCTTC
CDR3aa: CASSFDRGSNEQFF

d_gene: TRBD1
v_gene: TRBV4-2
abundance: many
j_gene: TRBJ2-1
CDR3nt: TGTGCCAGCAGCGTCACCCCGGGACAGGGTACCTACAATGAGCAGTTCTTC
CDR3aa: CASSVTPGQGTYNEQFF

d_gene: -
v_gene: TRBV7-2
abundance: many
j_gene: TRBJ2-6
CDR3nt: TGTGCCAGCAGTCCAGAGGGGCGATCAGGGGCCAACGTCCTGACTTTC
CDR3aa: CASSPEGRSGANVLTF

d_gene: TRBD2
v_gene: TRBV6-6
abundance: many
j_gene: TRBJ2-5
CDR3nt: TGTGCCAGCAGTTACCCGGCCGGGGGGGAGACCCAGTACTTC
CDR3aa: CASSYPAGGETQYF

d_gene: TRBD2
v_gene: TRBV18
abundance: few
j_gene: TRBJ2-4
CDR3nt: TGTGCCAGCTCACCACCGATGACTAGCGTGGCCAAAAACATTCAGTACTTC
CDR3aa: CASSPPMTSVAKNIQYF

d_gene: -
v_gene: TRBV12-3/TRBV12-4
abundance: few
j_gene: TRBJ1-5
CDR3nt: TGTGCCAGCAAGCAGTCCCTCAATCAGCCCCAGCATTTT
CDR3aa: CASKQSLNQPQHF

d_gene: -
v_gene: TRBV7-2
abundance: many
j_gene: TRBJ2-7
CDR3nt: TGTGCCAGCAGCTTAGGCGTGGGACGGCCCTACGAGCAGTACTTC
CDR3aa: CASSLGVGRPYEQYF

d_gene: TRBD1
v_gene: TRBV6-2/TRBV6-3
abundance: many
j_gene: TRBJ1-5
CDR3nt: TGTGCCAGCAGTTACTCGGACAGGGCTGGCAATCAGCCCCAGCATTTT
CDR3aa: CASSYSDRAGNQPQHF

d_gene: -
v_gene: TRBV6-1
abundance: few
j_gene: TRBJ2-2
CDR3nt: TGTGCCAGCAGTGATCTTAGTACAGGCCACACCGGGGAGCTGTTTTTT
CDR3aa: CASSDLSTGHTGELFF

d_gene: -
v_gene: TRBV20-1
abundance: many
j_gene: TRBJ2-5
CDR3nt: TGCAGTGCTAGCAAGAACCCCCAAGAGACCCAGTACTTC
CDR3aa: CSASKNPQETQYF

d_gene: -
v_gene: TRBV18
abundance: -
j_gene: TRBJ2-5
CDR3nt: TGTGCCGGCTCACCAGGGTTGGAGGAGACCCAGTACTTC
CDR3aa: CAGSPGLEETQYF

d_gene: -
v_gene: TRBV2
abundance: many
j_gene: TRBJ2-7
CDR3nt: TGTGCCAGCAGTGGGGAGGACCGCTACTACGAGCAGTACTTC
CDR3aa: CASSGEDRYYEQYF

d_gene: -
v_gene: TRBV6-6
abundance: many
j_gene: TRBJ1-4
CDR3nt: TGTGCCAGCAGTTACGGGGAAAAACTGTTTTTT
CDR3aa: CASSYGEKLFF

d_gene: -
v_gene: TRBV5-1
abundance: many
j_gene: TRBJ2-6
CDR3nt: TGCGCCAGCAGGGACGGTGGCTCTGGGGCCAACGTCCTGACTTTC
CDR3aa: CASRDGGSGANVLTF

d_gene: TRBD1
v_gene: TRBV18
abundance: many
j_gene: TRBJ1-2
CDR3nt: TGTGCCAGCTCACCTTTACCGGGACAGGGGGCGGACTATGGCTACACCTTC
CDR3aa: CASSPLPGQGADYGYTF

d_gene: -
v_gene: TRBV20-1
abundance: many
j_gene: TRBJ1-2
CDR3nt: TGCAGTGCTACTAGGACTAACTATGGCTACACCTTC
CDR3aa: CSATRTNYGYTF

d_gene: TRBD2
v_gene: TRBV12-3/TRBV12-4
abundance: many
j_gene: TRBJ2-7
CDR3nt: TGTGCCAGCAGTAACGGACTAGCGGGGTACGAGCAGTACTTC
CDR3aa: CASSNGLAGYEQYF

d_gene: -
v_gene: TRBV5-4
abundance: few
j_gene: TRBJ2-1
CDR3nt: TGTGCCAGCAGCTTAAAGACAGCTTACAATGAGCAGTTCTTC
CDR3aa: CASSLKTAYNEQFF

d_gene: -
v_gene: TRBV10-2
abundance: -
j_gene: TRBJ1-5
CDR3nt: TGCGCCAGCAGTGAGCGGGTAACGGGGCCCCAGCATTTT
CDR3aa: CASSERVTGPQHF

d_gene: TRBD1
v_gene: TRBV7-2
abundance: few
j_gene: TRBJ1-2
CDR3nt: TGTGCCAGCAGCCGAGTCTCGGACAGGGGAGGAGGCTACACCTTC
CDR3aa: CASSRVSDRGGGYTF

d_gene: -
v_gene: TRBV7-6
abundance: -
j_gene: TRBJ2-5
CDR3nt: TGTGCCAGCAGCCCGCTCGGGGGACAGTTCCAAGAGACCCAGTACTTC
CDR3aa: CASSPLGGQFQETQYF

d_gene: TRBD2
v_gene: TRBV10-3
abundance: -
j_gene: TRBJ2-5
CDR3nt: TGTGCCATCAGTAAACTAGCGGGGGGGCGTCTATTTGAAGAGACCCAGTACTTC
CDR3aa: CAISKLAGGRLFEETQYF

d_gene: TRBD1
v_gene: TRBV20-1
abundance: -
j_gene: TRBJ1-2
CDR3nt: TGCAGTGCTCCTCTTACCCGGGACAGCTATGGCTACACCTTC
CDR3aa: CSAPLTRDSYGYTF

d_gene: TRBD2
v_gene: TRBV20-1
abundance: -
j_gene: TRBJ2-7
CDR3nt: TGCAGTGCTAGAGATCCCTGGGCTAGCGGCTACGAGCAGTACTTC
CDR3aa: CSARDPWASGYEQYF

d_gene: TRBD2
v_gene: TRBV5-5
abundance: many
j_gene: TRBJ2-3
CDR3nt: TGTGCCAGCAGCTTGAGGATAATAGCGGGGGGGCGTTTCACAGATACGCAGTATTTT
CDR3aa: CASSLRIIAGGRFTDTQYF

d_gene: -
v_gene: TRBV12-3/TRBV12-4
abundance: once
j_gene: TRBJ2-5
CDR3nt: TGTGCCAGCAGTTTGATATCGGGGGTACAAGAGACCCAGTACTTC
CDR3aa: CASSLISGVQETQYF

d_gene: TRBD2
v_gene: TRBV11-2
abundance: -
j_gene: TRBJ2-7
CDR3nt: TGTGCCAGCACCGAGTATAGCGGGATGGGTAACGAGCAGTACTTC
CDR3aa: CASTEYSGMGNEQYF

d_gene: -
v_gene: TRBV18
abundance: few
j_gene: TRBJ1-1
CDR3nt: TGTGCCAGCTCACCAGTGGCGAACACTGAAGCTTTCTTT
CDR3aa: CASSPVANTEAFF

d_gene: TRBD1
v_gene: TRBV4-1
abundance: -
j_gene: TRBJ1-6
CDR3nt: TGCGCCAGCAGCCAAAAAGGACAGGGATATAATTCACCCCTCCACTTT
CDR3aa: CASSQKGQGYNSPLHF

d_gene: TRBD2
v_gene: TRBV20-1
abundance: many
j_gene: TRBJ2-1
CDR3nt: TGCAGTGCCGGGACTAGCGGGGGCCGTGAGCAGTTCTTC
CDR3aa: CSAGTSGGREQFF

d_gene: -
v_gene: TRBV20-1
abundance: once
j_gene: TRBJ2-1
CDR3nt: TGCAGTGCTAGCGGATTATCCTACAATGAGCAGTTCTTC
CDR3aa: CSASGLSYNEQFF

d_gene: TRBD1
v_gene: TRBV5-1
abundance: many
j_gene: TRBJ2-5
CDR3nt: TGCGCCAGCAGCTTGAATGGACAGGGGTACGAGACCCAGTACTTC
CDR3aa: CASSLNGQGYETQYF

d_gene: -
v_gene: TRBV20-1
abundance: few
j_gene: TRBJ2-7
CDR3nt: TGCAGTGCTAGAGGACAGGTCTCTCCCCACGAGCAGTACTTC
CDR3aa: CSARGQVSPHEQYF

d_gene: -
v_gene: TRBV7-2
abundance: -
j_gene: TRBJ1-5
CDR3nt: TGTGCCAGCAGCTTAGTCCGAGTTAGCAATCAGCCCCAGCATTTT
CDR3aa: CASSLVRVSNQPQHF

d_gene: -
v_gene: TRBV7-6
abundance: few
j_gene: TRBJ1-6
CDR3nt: TGTGCCAGCAGCTTAGAGCTCCCTGGGGGGTATAATTCACCCCTCCACTTT
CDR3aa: CASSLELPGGYNSPLHF

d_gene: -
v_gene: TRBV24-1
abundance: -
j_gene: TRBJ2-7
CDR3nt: TGTGCCCGGGCAGGTGACCACGAGCAGTACTTC
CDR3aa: CARAGDHEQYF

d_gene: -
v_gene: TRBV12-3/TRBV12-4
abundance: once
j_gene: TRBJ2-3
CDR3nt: TGTGCCAGCAGAGGAGTGGGATCTGATACGCAGTATTTT
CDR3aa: CASRGVGSDTQYF

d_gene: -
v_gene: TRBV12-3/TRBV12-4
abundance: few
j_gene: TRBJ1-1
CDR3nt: TGTGCCAGCAGTTTCGTGGACACTGAAGCTTTCTTT
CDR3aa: CASSFVDTEAFF

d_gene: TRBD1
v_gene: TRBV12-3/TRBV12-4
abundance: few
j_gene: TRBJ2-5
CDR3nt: TGTGCCAGCGGTTTAGCGTCGCGGACAGGGGAAGAGACCCAGTACTTC
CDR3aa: CASGLASRTGEETQYF

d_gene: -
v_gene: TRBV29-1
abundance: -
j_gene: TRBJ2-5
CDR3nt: TGCAGCGTAGAACGGTCACTGGTCAGGGTTGGAGGGGAGACCCAGTACTTC
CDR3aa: CSVERSLVRVGGETQYF

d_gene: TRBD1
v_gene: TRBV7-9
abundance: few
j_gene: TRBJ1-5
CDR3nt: TGTGCCAGCAGCCTGCAGGGACAGGGGAACAATCAGCCCCAGCATTTT
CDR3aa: CASSLQGQGNNQPQHF

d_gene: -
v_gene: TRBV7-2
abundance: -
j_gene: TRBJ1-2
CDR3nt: TGTGCCAGCAGCTTACAAGTGGGGGGCGGGCAGACGGGGAACTATGGCCACACCTTC
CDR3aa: CASSLQVGGGQTGNYGHTF

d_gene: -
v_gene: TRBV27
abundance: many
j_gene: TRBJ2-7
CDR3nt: TGTGCCAGCAGTTTATTCGAGAACTCCTACGAGCAGTACTTC
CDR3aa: CASSLFENSYEQYF

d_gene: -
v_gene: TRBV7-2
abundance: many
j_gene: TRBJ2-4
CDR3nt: TGTGCCAGCAGCTTAGAGGGCCGTCTAGCCAAAAACATTCAGTACTTC
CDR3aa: CASSLEGRLAKNIQYF

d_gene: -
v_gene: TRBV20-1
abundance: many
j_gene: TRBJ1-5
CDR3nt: TGCAGTGCGAACCGACCTCAGGGAGCTAGCAATCAGCCCCAGCATTTT
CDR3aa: CSANRPQGASNQPQHF

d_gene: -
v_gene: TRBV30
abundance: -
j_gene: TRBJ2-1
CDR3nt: TGTGCCTGGAGTGACCGGGACCACCGCAGTACTAATGGGCAGTTCTTC
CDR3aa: CAWSDRDHRSTNGQFF

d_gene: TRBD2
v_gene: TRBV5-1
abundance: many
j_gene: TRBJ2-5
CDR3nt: TGCGCCAGCAGCGAAACTAGCGAGGGGACCCAGTACTTC
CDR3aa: CASSETSEGTQYF

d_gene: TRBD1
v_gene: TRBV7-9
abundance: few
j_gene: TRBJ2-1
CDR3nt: TGTGCCAGCAGTCATGGGGACAGGGGTGAGAGGCAGTTCTTC
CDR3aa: CASSHGDRGERQFF